These T cell receptor beta chains were read from a single sample in a study of PD-1 blockade in classical Hodgkin lymphoma. Assay used: immunoSEQ multiplex PCR; TCRdb lists only in-frame clones, some missing. The table records about 94,000 clones, nearly 90% of them present only once. Here the sequenced sample was peripheral blood mononuclear cells (PBMCs), taken before the second cycle of nivolumab. All receptors come from a human donor with classical Hodgkin lymphoma. CDR3s leave out the opening cysteine and the closing phenylalanine or tryptophan. The order of the fields is V gene, J gene, D gene, CDR3 protein. D genes are given only for firm matches.

>TRBV4-1|TRBJ2-7|.
ASSQGTRYEQY
>TRBV4-1|TRBJ2-3|.
ASSQDENTDTQY
>TRBV7-9|TRBJ2-3|.
ASSPPDTFTDTQY
>TRBV28|TRBJ1-2|.
ASSFTASSYGYT
>TRBV10-1|TRBJ2-1|TRBD2
ASSDSGSAMDEQF
>TRBV7-7|TRBJ2-1|.
ASSLGKNEQF
>TRBV30|TRBJ1-5|.
AWSLLGVNQPQH
>TRBV15|TRBJ2-5|.
ATSRGRIEETQY
>TRBV4-2|TRBJ1-1|.
ASSPTGNTEAF
>TRBV18|TRBJ2-5|TRBD2
ASSRGVAGGEETQY
>TRBV5-8|TRBJ1-4|.
ASSLSGVNEKLF
>TRBV19|TRBJ2-4|.
ASSIRDHGVAKNIQY
>TRBV20-1|TRBJ2-7|.
SAREGHEQY
>TRBV6-1|TRBJ2-3|.
ASSGTTLTDTQY
>TRBV4-1|TRBJ2-7|.
ASSQDNTGTTYEQY
>TRBV5-1|TRBJ2-7|.
ASSTTGSYEQY
>TRBV5-4|TRBJ2-5|TRBD1
ASSPGTGENEETQY
>TRBV6-1|TRBJ1-1|TRBD1
ASSEDRGDTEAF
>TRBV28|TRBJ2-3|.
ASRSGDSAYTDTQY
>TRBV7-2|TRBJ2-2|.
ASSAHRDRIVTGELF
>TRBV5-5|TRBJ1-2|TRBD1
ASSLAAGGIYGYT
>TRBV30|TRBJ2-7|TRBD2
ALKWTSGSGPYEQY
>TRBV27|TRBJ1-2|.
ASGPGAGTNYGYT
>TRBV10-2|TRBJ2-7|TRBD2
ASSELYRTSGFYEQY
>TRBV7-9|TRBJ2-1|TRBD2
ASSSPTSGKGNEQF
>TRBV5-1|TRBJ2-4|.
ASSLGRTRDIQY
>TRBV5-4|TRBJ1-1|TRBD1
ASSLPPGQGNTEAF
>TRBV5-6|TRBJ2-7|TRBD1
ASSLPGQGYEQY
>TRBV29-1|TRBJ1-5|.
SVEVAGKRSNQPQH
>TRBV9|TRBJ2-1|TRBD2
ASSLETSGGPSSYNEQF
>TRBV2|TRBJ1-4|TRBD1
ASKGQGAPNEKLF
>TRBV11-2|TRBJ1-1|TRBD1
ASSLGPGGAMNTEAF